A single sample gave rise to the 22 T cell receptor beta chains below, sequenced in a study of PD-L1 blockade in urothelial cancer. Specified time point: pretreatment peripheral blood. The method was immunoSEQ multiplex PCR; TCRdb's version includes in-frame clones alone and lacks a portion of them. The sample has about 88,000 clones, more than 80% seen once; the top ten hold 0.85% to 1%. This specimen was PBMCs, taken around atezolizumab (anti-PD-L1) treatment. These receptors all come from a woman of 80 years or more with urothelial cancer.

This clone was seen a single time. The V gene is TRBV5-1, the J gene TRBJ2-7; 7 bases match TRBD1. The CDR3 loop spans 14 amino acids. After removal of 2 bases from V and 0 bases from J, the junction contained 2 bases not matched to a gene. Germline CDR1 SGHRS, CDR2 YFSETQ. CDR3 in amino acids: CASSFSGGSYEQYF. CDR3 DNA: TGCGCCAGCAGCTTCTCAGGGGGCTCCTACGAGCAGTACTTC.

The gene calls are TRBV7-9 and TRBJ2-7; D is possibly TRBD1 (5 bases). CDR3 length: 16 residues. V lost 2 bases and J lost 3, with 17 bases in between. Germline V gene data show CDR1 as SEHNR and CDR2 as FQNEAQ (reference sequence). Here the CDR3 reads CASSLSLRQTGYEQYF. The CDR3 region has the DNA TGTGCCAGCAGCTTAAGTTTGCGACAGACGGGCTACGAGCAGTACTTC.

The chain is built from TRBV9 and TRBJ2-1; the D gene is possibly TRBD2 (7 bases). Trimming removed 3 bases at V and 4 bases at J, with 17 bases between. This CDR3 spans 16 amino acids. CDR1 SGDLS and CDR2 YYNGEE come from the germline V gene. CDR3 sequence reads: CASSAGGGASYNEQFF. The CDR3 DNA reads TGTGCCAGCAGCGCTGGAGGGGGGGCCAGTTACAATGAGCAGTTCTTC. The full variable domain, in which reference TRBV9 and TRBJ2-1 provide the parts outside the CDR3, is DSGVTQTPKHLITATGQRVTLRCSPRSGDLSVYWYQQSLDQGLQFLIQYYNGEERAKGNILERFSAQQFPDLHSELNLSSLELGDSALYFCASSAGGGASYNEQFFGPGTRLTVL.

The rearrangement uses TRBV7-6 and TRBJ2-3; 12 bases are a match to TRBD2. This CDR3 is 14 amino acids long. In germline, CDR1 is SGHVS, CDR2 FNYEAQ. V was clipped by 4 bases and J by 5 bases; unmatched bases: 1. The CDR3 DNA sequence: TGTGCCAGCAGCTCTAGCGGGGGGGGAGATACGCAGTATTTT. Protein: CASSSSGGGDTQYF.

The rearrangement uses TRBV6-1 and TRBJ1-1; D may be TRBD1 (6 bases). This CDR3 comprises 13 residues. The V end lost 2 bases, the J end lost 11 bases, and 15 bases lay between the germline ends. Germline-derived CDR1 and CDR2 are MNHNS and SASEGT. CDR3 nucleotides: TGTGCCAGCAGTGAATACGAGGGGGTGGTGGCTTTCTTT. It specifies CASSEYEGVVAFF.

This CDR3 is CASSPQSGSYEQYF. Here the CDR3 DNA reads TGTGCCAGCTCACCACAGAGCGGGTCCTACGAGCAGTACTTC. The chain is built from TRBV18 and TRBJ2-7, with a tentative D call TRBD2 (6 bases). With 1 base removed from V and 1 base from J, the gap between germline ends came to 8 bases. Germline CDR1 and CDR2: KGHSH and LQKENI. The CDR3 extends over 14 amino acids. The full variable domain, with the rest looked up from reference TRBV18 and TRBJ2-7, is NAGVMQNPRHLVRRRGQEARLRCSPMKGHSHVYWYRQLPEEGLKFMVYLQKENIIDESGMPKERFSAEFPKEGPSILRIQQVVRGDSAAYFCASSPQSGSYEQYFGPGTRLTVT.

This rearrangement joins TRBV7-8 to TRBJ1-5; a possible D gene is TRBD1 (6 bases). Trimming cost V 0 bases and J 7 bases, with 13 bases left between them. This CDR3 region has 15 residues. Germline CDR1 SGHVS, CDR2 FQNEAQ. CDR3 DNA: TGTGCCAGCAGCTTAGCATCCTCAGGGGCGCAGCCCCAGCATTTT. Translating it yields CASSLASSGAQPQHF.

CDR3 DNA: TGTGCCAGCAGCTCCCCGTCATATGCCGGGACAGGGACAGGAGAGCAGTACTTC. As protein: CASSSPSYAGTGTGEQYF. The V call is TRBV9, the J call TRBJ2-7; 9 nucleotides agree with TRBD1. Per germline, CDR1 SGDLS and CDR2 YYNGEE. V shed 4 bases, J shed 7 bases, and the junction held 21 bases outside the gene matches. The CDR3 runs 18 residues.

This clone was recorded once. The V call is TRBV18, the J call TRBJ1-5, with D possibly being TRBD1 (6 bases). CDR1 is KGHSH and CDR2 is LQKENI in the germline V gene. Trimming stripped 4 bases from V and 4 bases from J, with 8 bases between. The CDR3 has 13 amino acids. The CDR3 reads CASSRTENQPQHF. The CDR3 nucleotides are TGTGCCAGCTCACGGACAGAAAATCAGCCCCAGCATTTT.

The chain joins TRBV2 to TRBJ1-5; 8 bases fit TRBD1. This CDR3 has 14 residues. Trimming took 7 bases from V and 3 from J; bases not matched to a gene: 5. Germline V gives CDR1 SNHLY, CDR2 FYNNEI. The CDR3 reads CASTGGRVNQPQHF. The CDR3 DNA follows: TGTGCCAGCACAGGGGGCAGGGTCAATCAGCCCCAGCATTTT.

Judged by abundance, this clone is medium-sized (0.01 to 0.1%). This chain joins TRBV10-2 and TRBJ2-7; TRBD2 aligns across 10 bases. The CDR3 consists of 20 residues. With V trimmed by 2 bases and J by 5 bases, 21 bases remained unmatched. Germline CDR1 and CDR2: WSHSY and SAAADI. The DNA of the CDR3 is TGCGCCAGCAGTGAGGAGGGGGCTCCTAGCGGGAGAGGTCGGAAGGACGAGCAGTACTTC. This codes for CASSEEGAPSGRGRKDEQYF.

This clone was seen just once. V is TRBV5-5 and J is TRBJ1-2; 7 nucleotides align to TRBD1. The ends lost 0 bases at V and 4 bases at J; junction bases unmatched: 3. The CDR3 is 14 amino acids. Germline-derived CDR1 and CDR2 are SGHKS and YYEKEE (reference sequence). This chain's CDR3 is CASSLGTGFYGYTF. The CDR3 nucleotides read TGTGCCAGCAGCTTGGGGACAGGTTTCTATGGCTACACCTTC.

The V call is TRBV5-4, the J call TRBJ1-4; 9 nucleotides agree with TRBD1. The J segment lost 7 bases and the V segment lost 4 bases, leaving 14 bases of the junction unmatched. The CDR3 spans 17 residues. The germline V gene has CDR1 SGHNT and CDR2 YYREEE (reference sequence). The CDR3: CASSPGTGRLLIEKLFF. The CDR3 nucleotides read TGTGCCAGCAGCCCCGGGACAGGGCGCCTGTTGATTGAAAAACTGTTTTTT.

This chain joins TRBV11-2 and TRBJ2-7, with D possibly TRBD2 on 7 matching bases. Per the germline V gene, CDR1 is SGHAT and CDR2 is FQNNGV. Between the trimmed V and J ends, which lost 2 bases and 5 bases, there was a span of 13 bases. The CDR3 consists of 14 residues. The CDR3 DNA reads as TGTGCCAGCAGCTTATCCGGGGGGCGCCACGAGCAGTACTTC. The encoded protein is CASSLSGGRHEQYF.

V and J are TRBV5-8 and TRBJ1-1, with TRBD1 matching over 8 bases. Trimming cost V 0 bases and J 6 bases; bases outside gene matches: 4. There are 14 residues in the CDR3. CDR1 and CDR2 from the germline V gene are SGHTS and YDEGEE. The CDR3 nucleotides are TGTGCCAGCAGCTTGGAACGGGGACAGGCTGAAGCTTTCTTT. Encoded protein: CASSLERGQAEAFF.

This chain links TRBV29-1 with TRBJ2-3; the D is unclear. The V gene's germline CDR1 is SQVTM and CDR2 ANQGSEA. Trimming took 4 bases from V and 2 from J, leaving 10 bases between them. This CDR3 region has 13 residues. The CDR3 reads CSVAQTTTDTQYF. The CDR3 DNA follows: TGCAGCGTTGCCCAAACTACCACAGATACGCAGTATTTT.

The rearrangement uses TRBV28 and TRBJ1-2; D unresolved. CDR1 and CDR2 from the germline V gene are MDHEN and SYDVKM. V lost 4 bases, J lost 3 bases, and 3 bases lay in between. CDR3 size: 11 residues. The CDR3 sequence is CASSSYYGYTF. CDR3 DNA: TGTGCCAGCAGTTCGTACTATGGCTACACCTTC.

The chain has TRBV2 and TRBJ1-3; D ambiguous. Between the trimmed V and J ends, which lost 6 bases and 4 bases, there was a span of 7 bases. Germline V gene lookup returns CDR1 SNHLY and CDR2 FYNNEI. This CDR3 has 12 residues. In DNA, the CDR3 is TGTGCCAGCAGATCCGAGGGAAACACCATATATTTT. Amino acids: CASRSEGNTIYF. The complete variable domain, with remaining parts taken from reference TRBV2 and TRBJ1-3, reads EPEVTQTPSHQVTQMGQEVILRCVPISNHLYFYWYRQILGQKVEFLVSFYNNEISEKSEIFDDQFSVERPDGSNFTLKIRSTKLEDSAMYFCASRSEGNTIYFGEGSWLTVV.

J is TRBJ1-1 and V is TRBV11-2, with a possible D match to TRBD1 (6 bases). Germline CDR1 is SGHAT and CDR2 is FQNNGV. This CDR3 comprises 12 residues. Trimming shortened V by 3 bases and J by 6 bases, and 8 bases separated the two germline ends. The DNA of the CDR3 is TGTGCCAGCAGCTTCGAGGGGGCTGAAGCTTTCTTT. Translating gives CASSFEGAEAFF.

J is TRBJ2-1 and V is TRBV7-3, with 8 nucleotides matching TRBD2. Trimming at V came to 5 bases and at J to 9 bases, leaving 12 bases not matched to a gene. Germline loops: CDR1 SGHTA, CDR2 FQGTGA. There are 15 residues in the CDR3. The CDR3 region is CASSLNAGTSGEQFF. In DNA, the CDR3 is TGTGCCAGCAGCCTTAATGCCGGGACTAGTGGTGAGCAGTTCTTC.

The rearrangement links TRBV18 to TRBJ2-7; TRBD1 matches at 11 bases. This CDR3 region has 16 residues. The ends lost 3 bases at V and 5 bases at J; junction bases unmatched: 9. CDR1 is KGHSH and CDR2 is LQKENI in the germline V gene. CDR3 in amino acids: CASSPLGTGGRHEQYF. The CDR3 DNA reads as TGTGCCAGCTCACCTTTAGGGACAGGGGGTCGCCACGAGCAGTACTTC.

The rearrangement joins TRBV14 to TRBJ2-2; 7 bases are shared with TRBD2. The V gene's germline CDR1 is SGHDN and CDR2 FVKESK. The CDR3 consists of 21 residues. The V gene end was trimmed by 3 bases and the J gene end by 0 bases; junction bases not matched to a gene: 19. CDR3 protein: CASSHSLFRDYTSTNTGELFF. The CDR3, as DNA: TGTGCCAGCAGCCATTCCTTGTTTCGGGACTACACCTCGACGAACACCGGGGAGCTGTTTTTT.